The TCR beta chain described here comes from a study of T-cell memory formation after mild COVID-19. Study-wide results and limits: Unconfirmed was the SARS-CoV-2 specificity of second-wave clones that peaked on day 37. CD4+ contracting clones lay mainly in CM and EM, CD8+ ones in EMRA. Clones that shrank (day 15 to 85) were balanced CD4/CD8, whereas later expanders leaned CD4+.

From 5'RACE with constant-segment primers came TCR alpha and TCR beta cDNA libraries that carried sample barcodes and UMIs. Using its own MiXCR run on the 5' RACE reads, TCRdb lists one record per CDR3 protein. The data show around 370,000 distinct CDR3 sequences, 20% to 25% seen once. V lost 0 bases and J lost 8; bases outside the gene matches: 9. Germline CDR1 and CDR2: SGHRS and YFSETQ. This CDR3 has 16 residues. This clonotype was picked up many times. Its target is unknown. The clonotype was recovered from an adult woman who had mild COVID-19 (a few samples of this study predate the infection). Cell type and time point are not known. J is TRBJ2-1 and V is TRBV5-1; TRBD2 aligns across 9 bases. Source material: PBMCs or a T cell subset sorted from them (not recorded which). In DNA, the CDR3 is TGCGCCAGCAGCTTGGTGGCGGGGGGGCCCTCGGATGAGCAGTTCTTC. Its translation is CASSLVAGGPSDEQFF.